These 23 T cell receptor beta chains originate from one sample sequenced in a study of blood T cell repertoires in COVID-19. Sequencing was performed with immunoSEQ multiplex PCR; in TCRdb, only in-frame clones are kept and a portion is missing. The table lists around 26,000 clones, around 90% of them singletons. Sequencing was done on a sample of peripheral blood. The receptors shown here come from a human donor with active COVID-19. The donor label of this sample is uncertain.

This sequence joins TRBV5-6 and TRBJ2-2, with 14 positions matching TRBD2. Germline V gene data show CDR1 as SGHDT and CDR2 as YYEEEE. CDR3 length equals 18 residues. With 4 bases clipped from V and 0 bases from J, the junction kept 5 bases outside the gene matches. For the CDR3, the DNA is TGTGCCAGCAGCGAGACTAGCGGGAGGGCCGCGAACACCGGGGAGCTGTTTTTT. The encoded protein is CASSETSGRAANTGELFF.

The chain couples TRBV7-3 to TRBJ2-1; 13 nucleotides match TRBD2. The CDR3 is made up of 15 amino acids. The germline CDR1 and CDR2 sequences are SGHTA and FQGTGA. The V and J ends lost 5 bases and 8 bases, in that order; junction bases with no gene match: 6. CDR3: CASSAGLAGVDEQFF. CDR3 in DNA: TGTGCCAGCAGCGCCGGACTAGCGGGAGTCGATGAGCAGTTCTTC.

This chain joins TRBV28 and TRBJ2-1; possibly TRBD2 for D (6 bases). The CDR3 is made up of 16 amino acids. Trimming pared 3 bases from V and 5 bases from J, leaving 17 bases between. Germline V gene sequence: CDR1 MDHEN, CDR2 SYDVKM. The CDR3 is CASSFGGRAVNNEQFF. For the CDR3, the DNA is TGTGCCAGCAGTTTCGGAGGGAGAGCTGTAAACAATGAGCAGTTCTTC.

V is TRBV28 and J is TRBJ2-1, with 10 bases that match TRBD2. Per germline, CDR1 MDHEN and CDR2 SYDVKM. The V gene end was trimmed by 7 bases and the J gene end by 9 bases; junction bases not matched to a gene: 6. This CDR3 has 13 residues. The chain's CDR3 is CASTLAGVAEQFF. DNA for the CDR3: TGTGCCAGCACCCTAGCGGGAGTTGCTGAGCAGTTCTTC. Together with reference TRBV28 and TRBJ2-1, the CDR3 gives the full variable domain: DVKVTQSSRYLVKRTGEKVFLECVQDMDHENMFWYRQDPGLGLRLIYFSYDVKMKEKGDIPEGYSVSREKKERFSLILESASTNQTSMYLCASTLAGVAEQFFGPGTRLTVL.

This clone was observed a few times. The chain recombines TRBV3-1 (or the pseudogene TRBV3-2) with TRBJ2-1, with D tentatively TRBD2 (5 bases). The CDR3 runs to 15 residues. The germline CDR1 and CDR2 sequences are LGHDT and YNNKEL (reference sequence). Trimming removed 7 bases from V and 5 bases from J, with 18 bases in between. CDR3: CASTGLEARNNEQFF. In nucleotides, the CDR3 is TGTGCCAGCACCGGGTTGGAGGCCAGGAACAATGAGCAGTTCTTC.

This chain links TRBV7-3 with TRBJ2-3; 8 bases are a match to TRBD2. V was pared by 5 bases and J by 2 bases, with 6 bases of the junction left unmatched. CDR1 is SGHTA and CDR2 is FQGTGA in the germline V gene. The CDR3 sequence is 15 residues long. CDR3 sequence: CASSPSTSATDTQYF. Written as DNA, the CDR3 is TGTGCCAGCAGCCCCTCGACTAGCGCCACAGATACGCAGTATTTT.

This clone has a single count. The chain combines TRBV6-5 with TRBJ1-1, with D possibly matching TRBD1 (6 bases). Germline V gives CDR1 MNHEY, CDR2 SVGAGI. This CDR3 is built from 16 residues. Trimming cost V 2 bases and J 4 bases, with 17 bases left between them. This CDR3 reads CASSYGLAGVTTEAFF. CDR3 DNA: TGTGCCAGCAGTTACGGACTGGCAGGGGTCACCACTGAAGCTTTCTTT.

This chain connects TRBV7-3 to TRBJ2-1, with 7 bases lining up with TRBD2. This CDR3 is built from 15 residues. The V segment lost 2 bases and the J segment 10 bases; nucleotides outside the gene matches: 11. CDR1 SGHTA and CDR2 FQGTGA come from the germline V gene. Written as DNA, the CDR3 is TGTGCCAGCAGCTTAGGCGGGAGTGCCTCTTGGGAGCAGTTCTTC. Residues: CASSLGGSASWEQFF.

The chain has TRBV9 and TRBJ2-1; a weak D match, TRBD1 (5 bases). The germline CDR1 and CDR2 sequences are SGDLS and YYNGEE. The length of the CDR3 is 15 residues. V lost 0 bases and J lost 6, with 13 bases in between. CDR3: CASSVEVMGPNEQFF. DNA for the CDR3: TGTGCCAGCAGCGTAGAGGTCATGGGGCCCAATGAGCAGTTCTTC.

This chain connects TRBV28 to TRBJ2-7; D possibly corresponds to TRBD2 (6 bases). The CDR3 totals 14 residues. CDR1 and CDR2 from the germline V gene are MDHEN and SYDVKM. V lost 6 bases and J 7 bases, leaving 19 bases between the germline ends. CDR3 sequence: CASSSGLLFREQYF. The CDR3, as DNA: TGTGCCAGCAGCTCGGGACTGCTGTTCAGGGAGCAGTACTTC.

This chain links TRBV7-8 with TRBJ2-5; D possibly corresponds to TRBD2 (5 bases). V lost 1 base, J lost 7 bases, and 13 bases lay in between. CDR1 SGHVS and CDR2 FQNEAQ come from the germline V gene. This CDR3 comprises 14 residues. For the CDR3, the DNA is TGTGCCAGCAGCTTAGGTGTACTAGGCGGGACCCAGTACTTC. As protein: CASSLGVLGGTQYF. The complete variable domain, with remaining parts taken from reference TRBV7-8 and TRBJ2-5, reads GAGVSQSPRYKVAKRGQDVALRCDPISGHVSLFWYQQALGQGPEFLTYFQNEAQLDKSGLPSDRFFAERPEGSVSTLKIQRTQQEDSAVYLCASSLGVLGGTQYFGPGTRLLVL.

The V and J genes are TRBV24-1 and TRBJ2-5; the D gene is possibly TRBD2 (5 bases). This CDR3 spans 16 amino acids. Germline assignment: CDR1 KGHDR and CDR2 SFDVKD. V shed 0 bases and J shed 4 bases, with 14 bases lying between them. CDR3 protein: CATSDLERSLPETQYF. CDR3 in DNA: TGTGCCACCAGTGATTTGGAGCGGTCGCTTCCAGAGACCCAGTACTTC.

The genes are TRBV7-3 and TRBJ2-1; 7 positions match TRBD2. This CDR3 region has 15 residues. Trimming removed 1 base from V and 5 bases from J; junction bases left unmatched: 5. Germline V lookup: CDR1 SGHTA, CDR2 FQGTGA. Here the CDR3 reads CASSLSAGVNNEQFF. The CDR3, as DNA: TGTGCCAGCAGCTTAAGCGCGGGAGTGAACAATGAGCAGTTCTTC.

The CDR3 bases are TGTGCCATCAGGGACCAGGGCGGGGACGAGCAGTACTTC. It encodes CAIRDQGGDEQYF. The rearrangement joins TRBV10-3 to TRBJ2-7; perhaps TRBD2 as D (6 bases). This CDR3 is 13 amino acids long. Germline V gene data show CDR1 as ENHRY and CDR2 as SYGVKD. With 6 bases removed from V and 5 bases from J, the gap between germline ends came to 14 bases.

J is TRBJ2-2 and V is TRBV5-5; TRBD2 agrees at 8 bases. V lost 4 bases to trimming and J lost 5 bases; unmatched junction nucleotides: 10. Germline-derived CDR1 and CDR2 are SGHKS and YYEKEE (reference sequence). CDR3 length equals 16 residues. The chain's CDR3 is CASSPGAGGRTGELFF. In DNA form, the CDR3 reads TGTGCCAGCAGCCCCGGGGCGGGAGGTCGGACCGGGGAGCTGTTTTTT.

The rearrangement joins TRBV7-9 to TRBJ2-5, with 7 bases fitting TRBD1. Per germline, CDR1 SEHNR and CDR2 FQNEAQ (reference sequence). Trimming cost V 3 bases and J 0 bases; bases outside gene matches: 1. The CDR3 totals 14 residues. In DNA form, the CDR3 reads TGTGCCAGCAGCTTGGACAGGTACCAAGAGACCCAGTACTTC. It encodes CASSLDRYQETQYF.

This clone appeared a single time. This chain connects TRBV27 to TRBJ2-1; 11 positions match TRBD2. Germline trimming cut 2 bases from V and 7 bases from J; bases unmatched to any gene: 4. The CDR3 contains 15 residues. Germline values: CDR1 MNHEY, CDR2 SMNVEV (reference sequence). The CDR3 here is CASSLLAGGGNEQFF. In DNA form, the CDR3 reads TGTGCCAGCAGTTTACTAGCGGGAGGAGGGAATGAGCAGTTCTTC.

The chain employs TRBV5-1 and TRBJ1-2; D is possibly TRBD1 (5 bases). The CDR3 is 12 residues long. V shed 4 bases and J shed 5 bases, with 9 bases lying between them. The germline CDR1 and CDR2 sequences are SGHRS and YFSETQ. CDR3 amino acids: CASSIDRYGYTF. CDR3 sequence (DNA): TGCGCCAGCAGCATAGACAGATATGGCTACACCTTC.

The chain uses TRBV5-5 and TRBJ2-6; no reliable D call. The CDR3 totals 16 residues. From germline, CDR1 is SGHKS and CDR2 YYEKEE (reference sequence). The V end lost 0 bases, the J end lost 4 bases, and 11 bases lay between the germline ends. CDR3 sequence: CASSLVSVSGANVLTF. CDR3 bases: TGTGCCAGCAGCTTGGTGAGTGTGAGCGGGGCCAACGTCCTGACTTTC.

This clone was seen more than once but under ten times. This chain joins TRBV5-1 and TRBJ2-7; 7 bases are a match to TRBD2. J was trimmed by 2 bases and V by 4 bases; bases with no gene match: 12. CDR3 length equals 16 residues. The V gene's germline CDR1 is SGHRS and CDR2 YFSETQ. The CDR3 nucleotides read TGCGCCAGCAGCCTAGAAACTAGCGCCCCTACCTACGAGCAGTACTTC. Its protein product is CASSLETSAPTYEQYF.

This rearrangement joins TRBV11-2 to TRBJ2-7, with 11 bases identical to TRBD2. V lost 3 bases to trimming and J lost 5 bases; unmatched junction nucleotides: 6. Germline V CDR1 and CDR2: SGHAT, FQNNGV. The CDR3 sequence is 15 residues long. DNA of the CDR3: TGTGCCAGCAGCTTTAGCGGGAGGGCCGCTCACGAGCAGTACTTC. Translated, it gives CASSFSGRAAHEQYF.

This clone was seen once. V usage is TRBV7-2 and J usage is TRBJ2-7; 11 nucleotides line up with TRBD2. The CDR3 has 16 residues. The junction had 5 bases not matched to a gene; V was cut back by 2 bases and J by 2 bases. The germline V gene has CDR1 SGHTA and CDR2 FQGNSA. The CDR3 DNA follows: TGTGCCAGCAGCTTAAGGACACTAGCGGGGGCCTACGAGCAGTACTTC. Protein sequence: CASSLRTLAGAYEQYF.

This chain connects TRBV7-3 to TRBJ2-5; 9 bases map to TRBD2. The CDR3 contains 21 residues. Germline V gene lookup returns CDR1 SGHTA and CDR2 FQGTGA. V lost 5 bases and J lost 2; bases outside the gene matches: 24. The CDR3 DNA is TGTGCCAGCAGCCATTCGTGGTTCCGGCGGGAGGGCAGGGGGTGTCAAGAGACCCAGTACTTC. Translating gives CASSHSWFRREGRGCQETQYF.